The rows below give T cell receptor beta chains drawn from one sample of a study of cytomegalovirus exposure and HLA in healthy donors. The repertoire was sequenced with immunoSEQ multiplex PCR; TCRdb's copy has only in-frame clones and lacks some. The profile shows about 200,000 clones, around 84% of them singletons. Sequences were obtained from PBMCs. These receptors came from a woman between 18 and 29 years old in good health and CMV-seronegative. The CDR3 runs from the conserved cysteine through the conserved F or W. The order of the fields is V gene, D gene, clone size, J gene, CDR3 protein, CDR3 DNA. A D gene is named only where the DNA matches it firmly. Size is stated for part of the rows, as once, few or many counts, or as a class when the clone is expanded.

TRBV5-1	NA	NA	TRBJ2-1	CASSLAARKHEQFF	TGCGCCAGCAGCTTGGCGGCTAGAAAGCATGAGCAGTTCTTC
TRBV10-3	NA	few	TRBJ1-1	CAISAGGGYTEAFF	TGTGCCATCAGTGCGGGAGGGGGTTATACTGAAGCTTTCTTT
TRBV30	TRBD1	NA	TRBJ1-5	CAWSGTGMQPQHF	TGTGCCTGGAGTGGGACAGGAATGCAGCCCCAGCATTTT
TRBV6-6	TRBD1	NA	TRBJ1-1	CASSPAGTGQTEAFF	TGTGCCAGCAGCCCAGCCGGGACAGGGCAAACTGAAGCTTTCTTT
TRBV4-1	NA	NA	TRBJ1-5	CASSRQDSNQPQHF	TGCGCCAGCAGTCGACAGGATAGCAATCAGCCCCAGCATTTT
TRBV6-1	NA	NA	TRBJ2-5	CASSEGPGNQETQYF	TGTGCCAGCAGTGAAGGTCCGGGTAACCAAGAGACCCAGTACTTC
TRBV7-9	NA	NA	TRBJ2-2	CASSLEVTDGELFF	TGTGCCAGCAGCTTAGAGGTGACAGACGGGGAGCTGTTTTTT
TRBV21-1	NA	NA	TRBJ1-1	CASSILTGKTFF	TGTGCCAGCAGCATACTGACAGGGAAAACTTTCTTT
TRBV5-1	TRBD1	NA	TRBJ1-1	CASSLLGGQRNTEAFF	TGCGCCAGCAGCTTGCTGGGGGGACAGAGGAACACTGAAGCTTTCTTT
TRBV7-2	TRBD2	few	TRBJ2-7	CASSPTSGRSYEQYF	TGTGCCAGCAGCCCGACTAGCGGGAGATCCTACGAGCAGTACTTC
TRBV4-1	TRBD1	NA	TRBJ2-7	CASSQDRTGGSVPYEQYF	TGCGCCAGCAGCCAAGATCGAACAGGGGGCTCCGTTCCCTACGAGCAGTACTTC
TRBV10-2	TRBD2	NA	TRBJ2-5	CASRSRGGETQYF	TGCGCCAGCAGGTCCCGGGGAGGGGAGACCCAGTACTTC
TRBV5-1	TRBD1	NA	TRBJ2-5	CASSLGDREETQYF	TGCGCCAGCAGCTTGGGGGACAGAGAAGAGACCCAGTACTTC
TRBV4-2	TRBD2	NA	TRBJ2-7	CASSQDRAAGALLQYF	TGTGCCAGCAGCCAAGATCGGGCAGCGGGGGCCCTACTGCAGTACTTC
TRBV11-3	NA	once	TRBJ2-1	CASSLERGGRYNEQFF	TGTGCCAGCAGCTTAGAACGCGGGGGCCGTTACAATGAGCAGTTCTTC
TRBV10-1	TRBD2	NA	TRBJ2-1	CASRAGGSYNEQFF	TGCGCCAGCAGAGCGGGGGGCTCCTACAATGAGCAGTTCTTC
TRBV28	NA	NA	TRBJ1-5	CASSYGGAAGANQPQHF	TGTGCCAGCAGTTATGGGGGGGCGGCAGGGGCCAATCAGCCCCAGCATTTT
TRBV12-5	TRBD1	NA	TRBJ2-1	CASGLSPWQGAARYNEQFF	TGTGCTAGTGGTTTGTCCCCGTGGCAGGGGGCCGCTCGGTACAATGAGCAGTTCTTC
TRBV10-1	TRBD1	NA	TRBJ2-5	CASSDNRGSGETQYF	TGCGCCAGCAGTGATAACAGGGGGTCTGGAGAGACCCAGTACTTC
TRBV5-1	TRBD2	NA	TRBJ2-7	CASSLGGGAGKDEQYF	TGCGCCAGCAGCTTGGGGGGAGGGGCGGGGAAGGACGAGCAGTACTTC
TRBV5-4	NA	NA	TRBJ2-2	CASSLAGGTANTGELFF	TGTGCCAGCAGCTTGGCAGGGGGGACCGCGAACACCGGGGAGCTGTTTTTT
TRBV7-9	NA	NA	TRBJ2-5	CASSRSGQIQETQYF	TGTGCCAGCAGCCGTTCAGGACAGATCCAAGAGACCCAGTACTTC
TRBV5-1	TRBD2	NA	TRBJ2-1	CASSSTSGRNEQFF	TGCGCCAGCAGCTCTACTAGCGGGAGAAATGAGCAGTTCTTC
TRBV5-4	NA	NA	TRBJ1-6	CASSWGIADSPLHF	TGTGCCAGCAGCTGGGGGATAGCGGATTCACCCCTCCACTTT